These 25 T cell receptor beta chains were all obtained from the same sample, sequenced in a study of cytomegalovirus exposure and HLA in healthy donors. PCR was performed using 60 Vbeta and 13 Jbeta primers. Produced via immunoSEQ multiplex PCR; TCRdb's table is partial and in-frame only. The table records 250,000 or so clones, about 80% of them present only once. The source material was PBMCs. The source is a woman in her sixties in good health and CMV-seropositive.

In this sample, this clone turned up once. This chain links TRBV2 with TRBJ1-5; 8 bases line up with TRBD1. The CDR3 has 16 residues. J was trimmed by 3 bases and V by 5 bases; bases with no gene match: 9. Germline V gene lookup returns CDR1 SNHLY and CDR2 FYNNEI. This CDR3 is CASSRPGQAINQPQHF. The CDR3 nucleotides are TGTGCCAGCAGTAGACCGGGACAGGCTATCAATCAGCCCCAGCATTTT.

The chain joins TRBV5-6 to TRBJ1-1, with a possible D match to TRBD1 (5 bases). This CDR3 is built from 16 residues. Germline V gene data show CDR1 as SGHDT and CDR2 as YYEEEE. Trimming shortened V by 1 base and J by 0 bases, and 13 bases separated the two germline ends. The CDR3 loop reads CASSLIFSDMNTEAFF. DNA for the CDR3: TGTGCCAGCAGCTTGATATTCTCGGACATGAACACTGAAGCTTTCTTT.

The chain is built from TRBV30 and TRBJ2-2, with 10 bases fitting TRBD2. The germline CDR1 and CDR2 sequences are GTSNPN and SVGIG (reference sequence). The CDR3 is 14 amino acids. After removal of 2 bases from V and 7 bases from J, the junction contained 4 bases not matched to a gene. CDR3 sequence (DNA): TGTGCCTGGAGTACTAGCGGGAAGGGCGGGGAGCTGTTTTTT. It specifies CAWSTSGKGGELFF.

The chain carries TRBV7-2 and TRBJ2-7; maybe TRBD1 (6 bases). V was pared by 0 bases and J by 2 bases, with 11 bases between. This CDR3 region has 15 residues. The germline CDR1 and CDR2 sequences are SGHTA and FQGNSA. Written as DNA, the CDR3 is TGTGCCAGCAGCTTAGCCGCGCAGGGGCCCTACGAGCAGTACTTC. Translated: CASSLAAQGPYEQYF.

CDR3 residues: CASSHGTVDYGYTF. The CDR3 coding sequence is TGCGCCAGCAGCCATGGGACAGTTGACTATGGCTACACCTTC. The rearrangement links TRBV5-1 to TRBJ1-2; 7 bases are shared with TRBD1. The CDR3 is made up of 14 amino acids. CDR1 is SGHRS, CDR2 YFSETQ, per germline. V shed 4 bases, J shed 3 bases, and the junction held 6 bases outside the gene matches.

The J gene is TRBJ1-2, the V gene TRBV4-1; D is possibly TRBD1 (6 bases). Trimming removed 2 bases at V and 6 bases at J, with 10 bases between. The CDR3 spans 13 residues. The germline V gene encodes CDR1 MGHRA and CDR2 YSYEKL. The CDR3, as DNA: TGCGCCAGCAGCCAAACAGGGACGAATGGCTACACCTTC. It specifies CASSQTGTNGYTF.

This clone has only a few counts. The V gene is TRBV13, the J gene TRBJ1-1; 7 nucleotides line up with TRBD1. Germline V gives CDR1 PRHDT, CDR2 FYEKMQ (reference sequence). J was trimmed by 3 bases and V by 5 bases; bases with no gene match: 3. The CDR3 length is 13 residues. The DNA for the CDR3 is TGTGCCAGCAGCAGGGGGCTGGACACTGAAGCTTTCTTT. This codes for CASSRGLDTEAFF. The variable domain in full, with the rest retrieved from reference TRBV13 and TRBJ1-1, is AAGVIQSPRHLIKEKRETATLKCYPIPRHDTVYWYQQGPGQDPQFLISFYEKMQSDKGSIPDRFSAQQFSDYHSELNMSSLELGDSALYFCASSRGLDTEAFFGQGTRLTVV.

The chain uses TRBV27 and TRBJ1-2; TRBD1 agrees at 7 bases. Losses at the gene ends were 4 bases for V and 7 bases for J; bases not matched to a gene: 9. This CDR3 has 14 amino acids. Germline V gene lookup returns CDR1 MNHEY and CDR2 SMNVEV (reference sequence). The CDR3 protein is CASSSPKGGGGYTF. CDR3 nucleotides: TGTGCCAGCAGTTCCCCGAAAGGGGGCGGTGGCTACACCTTC.

The chain recombines TRBV28 with TRBJ1-5, with 7 bases fitting TRBD1. J was trimmed by 0 bases and V by 6 bases; bases with no gene match: 14. This CDR3 comprises 18 residues. Germline values: CDR1 MDHEN, CDR2 SYDVKM. CDR3 sequence (DNA): TGTGCCAGCAGGCCTACCGGGACAGACTTTTATAGCAATCAGCCCCAGCATTTT. Translated, it gives CASRPTGTDFYSNQPQHF. Together with reference TRBV28 and TRBJ1-5, the CDR3 gives the full variable domain: DVKVTQSSRYLVKRTGEKVFLECVQDMDHENMFWYRQDPGLGLRLIYFSYDVKMKEKGDIPEGYSVSREKKERFSLILESASTNQTSMYLCASRPTGTDFYSNQPQHFGDGTRLSIL.

The V call is TRBV30, the J call TRBJ2-7; D unclear. Per germline, CDR1 GTSNPN and CDR2 SVGIG (reference sequence). The CDR3 length is 13 residues. V was shortened by 0 bases and J by 4 bases, with 10 bases between the two germline ends. The CDR3 region has the DNA TGTGCCTGGAGTGTACAAACCTCGTACGAGCAGTACTTC. Amino acid sequence: CAWSVQTSYEQYF.

This chain connects TRBV6-5 to TRBJ1-1, with 8 positions matching TRBD1. The CDR3 contains 15 residues. The germline V gene has CDR1 MNHEY and CDR2 SVGAGI. The J segment lost 2 bases and the V segment lost 6 bases, leaving 8 bases of the junction unmatched. CDR3 coding DNA: TGTGCCAGCAGCCACCCCCAGGGGGCCAACACTGAAGCTTTCTTT. Its protein product is CASSHPQGANTEAFF.

The chain carries TRBV18 and TRBJ2-7; 7 bases fit TRBD1. The V and J ends lost 4 bases and 0 bases, in that order; junction bases with no gene match: 3. This CDR3 spans 14 amino acids. Per the germline V gene, CDR1 is KGHSH and CDR2 is LQKENI. CDR3 sequence: CASSRDSLSYEQYF. The CDR3 DNA reads as TGTGCCAGCTCACGGGACAGCCTCTCCTACGAGCAGTACTTC.

The rearrangement uses TRBV5-1 and TRBJ1-5; 10 bases are shared with TRBD1. V shed 4 bases, J shed 4 bases, and the junction held 5 bases outside the gene matches. Looked up from germline, CDR1 is SGHRS and CDR2 is YFSETQ. The CDR3 runs to 15 residues. CDR3: CASSLGDRGNQPQHF. The CDR3 coding sequence is TGCGCCAGCAGCCTAGGGGACAGGGGTAATCAGCCCCAGCATTTT. Full variable domain (rest looked up from reference TRBV5-1 and TRBJ1-5): KAGVTQTPRYLIKTRGQQVTLSCSPISGHRSVSWYQQTPGQGLQFLFEYFSETQRNKGNFPGRFSGRQFSNSRSEMNVSTLELGDSALYLCASSLGDRGNQPQHFGDGTRLSIL.

This chain links TRBV28 with TRBJ2-1, with TRBD2 matching over 11 bases. This CDR3 spans 20 amino acids. Germline trimming cut 4 bases from V and 4 bases from J; bases unmatched to any gene: 18. Germline V CDR1 and CDR2: MDHEN, SYDVKM. The CDR3 protein is CASSSLIPLAGGSFYNEQFF. In DNA form, the CDR3 reads TGTGCCAGCAGTTCCCTGATCCCTCTAGCGGGAGGTTCTTTTTACAATGAGCAGTTCTTC.

The chain uses TRBV30 and TRBJ2-1; no clear D gene. Germline V gene lookup returns CDR1 GTSNPN and CDR2 SVGIG (reference sequence). The CDR3 covers 11 residues. The V gene lost 3 bases and the J gene lost 5 bases, with 5 bases spanning the gap. CDR3 nucleotides: TGTGCCTGGAGCGTTGACAATGAGCAGTTCTTC. Protein sequence: CAWSVDNEQFF.

The chain is built from TRBV28 and TRBJ2-7, with 8 bases identical to TRBD1. With V trimmed by 4 bases and J by 6 bases, 14 bases remained unmatched. CDR1 and CDR2 from the germline V gene are MDHEN and SYDVKM. CDR3 length equals 16 residues. CDR3 in amino acids: CASSSPTGVIVIEQYF. CDR3 nucleotides: TGTGCCAGCAGTTCCCCGACAGGGGTGATAGTCATCGAGCAGTACTTC.

J is TRBJ1-5 and V is TRBV5-1; a weak D match, TRBD1 (5 bases). Germline CDR1 SGHRS, CDR2 YFSETQ. Trimming removed 1 base at V and 4 bases at J, with 12 bases between. CDR3 length: 15 residues. This CDR3 reads CASSLYGGTNQPQHF. In DNA form, the CDR3 reads TGCGCCAGCAGCTTGTACGGGGGTACTAATCAGCCCCAGCATTTT.

This sequence joins TRBV25-1 and TRBJ1-5; D might be TRBD1 (5 bases). CDR1 and CDR2 (germline): MGHDK, SYGVNS. The CDR3 sequence is 14 residues long. V was clipped by 4 bases and J by 5 bases, with 12 bases between them. The CDR3 DNA sequence: TGTGCCAGCAGTGCAGGACATTTTGATCAGCCCCAGCATTTT. This translates into CASSAGHFDQPQHF.

The rearrangement links TRBV5-1 to TRBJ1-1, with D possibly TRBD1 on 5 matching bases. The CDR3 is 14 amino acids. CDR1 SGHRS and CDR2 YFSETQ come from the germline V gene. V was pared by 4 bases and J by 7 bases, with 17 bases between. CDR3 in DNA: TGCGCCAGCAGCCCCCCGGGACTTAAATATGAAGCTTTCTTT. This translates into CASSPPGLKYEAFF. Complete variable domain (other parts from reference TRBV5-1 and TRBJ1-1): KAGVTQTPRYLIKTRGQQVTLSCSPISGHRSVSWYQQTPGQGLQFLFEYFSETQRNKGNFPGRFSGRQFSNSRSEMNVSTLELGDSALYLCASSPPGLKYEAFFGQGTRLTVV.

The rearrangement joins TRBV6-6 to TRBJ2-2; D remains unclear. The CDR3 extends over 14 amino acids. Trimming cost V 2 bases and J 3 bases, with 7 bases left between them. The V gene's germline CDR1 is MNHNY and CDR2 SVGAGI (reference sequence). DNA for the CDR3: TGTGCCAGCAGTTACGGGCGTGACACCGGGGAGCTGTTTTTT. It yields the protein CASSYGRDTGELFF.

This clone was observed once. V is TRBV6-4 and J is TRBJ2-1, with 10 positions matching TRBD2. This CDR3 spans 14 amino acids. Germline CDR1 and CDR2: MRHNA and SNTAGT. V was clipped by 3 bases and J by 8 bases; unmatched bases: 4. CDR3 amino acids: CASSDRLAGDEQFF. In DNA form, the CDR3 reads TGTGCCAGCAGTGATAGGCTAGCGGGAGATGAGCAGTTCTTC.

V and J are TRBV7-2 and TRBJ1-3; D gene ambiguous. The V end was cut by 5 bases, the J end by 0 bases, with 5 bases between. Germline values: CDR1 SGHTA, CDR2 FQGNSA. CDR3 size: 13 residues. The CDR3 is CASSPYSGNTIYF. In DNA, the CDR3 is TGTGCCAGCAGCCCCTACTCTGGAAACACCATATATTTT. Looking up the rest from reference TRBV7-2 and TRBJ1-3 gives the full variable domain: GAGVSQSPSNKVTEKGKDVELRCDPISGHTALYWYRQSLGQGLEFLIYFQGNSAPDKSGLPSDRFSAERTGGSVSTLTIQRTQQEDSAVYLCASSPYSGNTIYFGEGSWLTVV.

In DNA form, the CDR3 reads TGTGCCAGCAGCTTGGGAGGACAGGGGGGGACAGATACGCAGTATTTT. Translated, it gives CASSLGGQGGTDTQYF. The chain joins TRBV7-3 to TRBJ2-3; TRBD1 matches at 10 bases. V lost 3 bases, J lost 3 bases, and 6 bases stayed unmatched. Germline values: CDR1 SGHTA, CDR2 FQGTGA. The CDR3 extends over 16 amino acids.

In DNA, the CDR3 is TGTGCCAGCAGCAGGGGTGTTAGTGGCTACACCTTC. As protein: CASSRGVSGYTF. This chain uses TRBV6-5 with TRBJ1-2; maybe TRBD1 (6 bases). The CDR3 totals 12 residues. Trimming took off 6 bases at V and 7 bases at J, with 12 bases between the two ends. Germline V lookup: CDR1 MNHEY, CDR2 SVGAGI.

There are a few counts of this clone. V usage is TRBV18 and J usage is TRBJ2-6; 8 bases fit TRBD2. Germline-derived CDR1 and CDR2 are KGHSH and LQKENI. V lost 6 bases to trimming and J lost 8 bases; unmatched junction nucleotides: 6. CDR3 length equals 14 residues. This CDR3 is CASSRTSPSNVLTF. The CDR3 DNA reads as TGTGCCAGCTCCCGGACTAGCCCCTCCAACGTCCTGACTTTC.